These 4 T cell receptor beta chains share one sample of origin, sequenced in a study of identical twins. TCRdb called the 5' RACE reads again in MiXCR, with one record for every CDR3 protein. The table lists 470,000 or so distinct CDR3 sequences, approximately 25% of them singletons. The same specimen was also included in a second study, on T cells expressing NK-cell markers.

The source material was CD4+ T cells sorted from blood. The origin of the receptors is a woman under 30 in good health.

This clonotype has just a few counts. CDR3 coding DNA: TGTGCCAGCAGGATATCCTACGAGCAGTACTTC. This gives the protein CASRISYEQYF. The chain joins TRBV2 to TRBJ2-7; no reliable D call. The germline V gene has CDR1 SNHLY and CDR2 FYNNEI. V lost 6 bases, J lost 1 base, and 4 bases lay in between. CDR3 length: 11 residues.

This clonotype turned up a few times. The gene calls are TRBV6-5 and TRBJ2-3; D is possibly TRBD2 (6 bases). The CDR3 is 15 amino acids. Trimming stripped 1 base from V and 6 bases from J, with 14 bases between. Germline loops: CDR1 MNHEY, CDR2 SVGAGI. This CDR3 is CASSYYGLLVDTQYF. The DNA of the CDR3 is TGTGCCAGCAGTTACTACGGACTACTTGTCGATACGCAGTATTTT.

The J gene is TRBJ1-5, the V gene TRBV12-3 or TRBV12-4; 9 bases map to TRBD1. CDR3 length equals 12 residues. The J segment lost 9 bases and the V segment lost 8 bases, leaving 5 bases of the junction unmatched. CDR3 sequence (DNA): TGTGCCAGCTTTTTGACAGGGGGGCCCCAGCATTTT. Protein product: CASFLTGGPQHF.

V usage is TRBV12-3 or TRBV12-4 and J usage is TRBJ1-2; 7 bases map to TRBD1. The CDR3 is 15 residues long. The trim removed 6 bases at V and 5 bases at J, leaving 12 bases unmatched. The CDR3 region is CASRKATGVLYGYTF. CDR3 bases: TGTGCCAGCAGAAAAGCCACAGGGGTCTTATATGGCTACACCTTC.